This entry concerns a single T cell receptor beta chain. Per the original methods: Reference gene primer amplification gave nucleated cell count estimates. Profiling relied on immunoSEQ multiplex PCR, and the TCRdb table lists in-frame clones only, not all of them. For V, J and clone size, that table is used; D and trimming come from the DNA. Among about 130,000 clones, roughly four fifths were seen once, and the ten largest hold roughly 10%. This record comes from a study of blood T cell repertoires in COVID-19. About the study: Specimens from acute and convalescent COVID-19 originated in the United States, Italy and Spain. T cells, B-cell-depleted T cells, or PBMCs supplied cDNA or gDNA.

The J segment lost 6 bases and the V segment lost 4 bases, leaving 8 bases of the junction unmatched. Germline CDR1 is LGHDT and CDR2 is YNNKEL (reference sequence). The CDR3 covers 14 residues. The receptor's source is a man between 35 and 55 years old with active or convalescent COVID-19. Source material: peripheral blood. V is TRBV3-1 (or the pseudogene TRBV3-2) and J is TRBJ2-7; 8 bases align to TRBD2. CDR3 in DNA: TGTGCCAGCAGCCCGGGACTAGGGGAACCCGAGCAGTACTTC. The encoded protein is CASSPGLGEPEQYF.